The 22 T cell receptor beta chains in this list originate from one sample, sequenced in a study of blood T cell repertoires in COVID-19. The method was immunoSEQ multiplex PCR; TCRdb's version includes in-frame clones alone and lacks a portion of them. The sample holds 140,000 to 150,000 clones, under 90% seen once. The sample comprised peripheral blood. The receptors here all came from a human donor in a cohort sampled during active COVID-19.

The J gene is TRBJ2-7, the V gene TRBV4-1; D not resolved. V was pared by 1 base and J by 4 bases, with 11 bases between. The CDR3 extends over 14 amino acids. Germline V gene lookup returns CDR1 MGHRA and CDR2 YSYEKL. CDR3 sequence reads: CASSQVVRRYEQYF. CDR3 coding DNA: TGCGCCAGCAGCCAAGTCGTCAGGCGTTACGAGCAGTACTTC.

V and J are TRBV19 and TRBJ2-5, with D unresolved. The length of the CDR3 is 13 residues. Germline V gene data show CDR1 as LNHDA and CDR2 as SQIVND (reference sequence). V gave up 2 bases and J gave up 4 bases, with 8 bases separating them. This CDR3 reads CASSIRVSETQYF. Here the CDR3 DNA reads TGTGCCAGTAGTATACGGGTCTCAGAGACCCAGTACTTC.

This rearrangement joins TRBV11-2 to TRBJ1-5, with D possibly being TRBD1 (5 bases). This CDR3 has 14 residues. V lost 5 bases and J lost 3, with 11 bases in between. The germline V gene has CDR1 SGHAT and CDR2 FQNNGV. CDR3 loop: CASSPDSSNQPQHF. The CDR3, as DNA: TGTGCCAGCAGCCCAGACAGTTCCAATCAGCCCCAGCATTTT.

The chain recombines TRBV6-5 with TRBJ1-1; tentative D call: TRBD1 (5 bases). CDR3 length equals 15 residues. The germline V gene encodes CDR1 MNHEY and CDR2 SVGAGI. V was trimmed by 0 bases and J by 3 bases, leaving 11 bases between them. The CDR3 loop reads CASSYSIWGDTEAFF. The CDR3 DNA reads TGTGCCAGCAGTTACTCTATATGGGGGGACACTGAAGCTTTCTTT.

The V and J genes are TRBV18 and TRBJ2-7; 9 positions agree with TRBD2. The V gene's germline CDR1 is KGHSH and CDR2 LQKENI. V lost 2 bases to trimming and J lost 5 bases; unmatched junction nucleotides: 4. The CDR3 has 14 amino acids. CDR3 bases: TGTGCCAGCTCACCAGGACTAGCGAGGGACGAGCAGTACTTC. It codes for CASSPGLARDEQYF.

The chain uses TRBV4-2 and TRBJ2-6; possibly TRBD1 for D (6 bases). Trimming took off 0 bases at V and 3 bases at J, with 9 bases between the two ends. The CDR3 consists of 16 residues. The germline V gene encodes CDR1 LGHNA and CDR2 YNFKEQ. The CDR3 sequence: CASSQDRGFGANVLTF. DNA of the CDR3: TGTGCCAGCAGCCAAGACAGGGGTTTTGGGGCCAACGTCCTGACTTTC.

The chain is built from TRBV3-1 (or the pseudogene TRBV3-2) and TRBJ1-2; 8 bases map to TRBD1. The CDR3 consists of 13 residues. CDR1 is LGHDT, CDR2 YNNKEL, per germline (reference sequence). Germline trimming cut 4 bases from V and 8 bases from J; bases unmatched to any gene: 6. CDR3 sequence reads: CASSPGGSGGYTF. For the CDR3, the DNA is TGTGCCAGCAGCCCAGGGGGCTCGGGCGGCTACACCTTC.

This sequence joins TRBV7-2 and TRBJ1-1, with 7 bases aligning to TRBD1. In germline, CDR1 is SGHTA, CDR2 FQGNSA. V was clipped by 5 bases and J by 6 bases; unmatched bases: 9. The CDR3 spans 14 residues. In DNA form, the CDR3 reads TGTGCCAGCAGCAAACAGGGGAGGTTGGCTGAAGCTTTCTTT. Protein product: CASSKQGRLAEAFF.

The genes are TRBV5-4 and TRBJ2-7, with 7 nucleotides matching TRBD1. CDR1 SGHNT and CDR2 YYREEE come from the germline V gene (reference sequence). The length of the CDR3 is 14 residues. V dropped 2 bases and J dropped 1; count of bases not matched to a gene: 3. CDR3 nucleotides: TGTGCCAGCAGCTTTCAGGGGGAATCCTACGAGCAGTACTTC. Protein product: CASSFQGESYEQYF.

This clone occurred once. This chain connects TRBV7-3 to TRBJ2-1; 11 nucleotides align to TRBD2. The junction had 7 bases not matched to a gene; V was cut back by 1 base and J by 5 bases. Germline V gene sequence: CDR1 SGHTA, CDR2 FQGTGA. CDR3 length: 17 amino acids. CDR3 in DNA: TGTGCCAGCAGCTTAAGCCCGACTAGCGGGACTCACAATGAGCAGTTCTTC. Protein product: CASSLSPTSGTHNEQFF.

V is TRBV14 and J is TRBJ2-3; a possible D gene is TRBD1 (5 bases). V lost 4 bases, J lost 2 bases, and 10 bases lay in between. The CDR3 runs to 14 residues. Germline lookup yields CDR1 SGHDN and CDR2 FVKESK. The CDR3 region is CASSLRQFTDTQYF. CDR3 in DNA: TGTGCCAGCAGCCTCCGACAGTTCACAGATACGCAGTATTTT.

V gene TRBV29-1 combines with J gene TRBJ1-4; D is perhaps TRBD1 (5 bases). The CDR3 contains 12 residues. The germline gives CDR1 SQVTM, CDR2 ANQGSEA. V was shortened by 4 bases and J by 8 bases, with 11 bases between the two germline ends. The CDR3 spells CSVVDWGEKLFF. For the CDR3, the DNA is TGCAGCGTTGTCGACTGGGGCGAAAAACTGTTTTTT.

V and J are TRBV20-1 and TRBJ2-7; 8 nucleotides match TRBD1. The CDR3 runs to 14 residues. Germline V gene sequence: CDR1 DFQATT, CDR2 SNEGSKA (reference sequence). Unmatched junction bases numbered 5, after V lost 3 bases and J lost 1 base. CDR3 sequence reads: CSASRDRGSYEQYF. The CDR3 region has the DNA TGCAGTGCTAGTCGAGACAGGGGTTCCTACGAGCAGTACTTC.

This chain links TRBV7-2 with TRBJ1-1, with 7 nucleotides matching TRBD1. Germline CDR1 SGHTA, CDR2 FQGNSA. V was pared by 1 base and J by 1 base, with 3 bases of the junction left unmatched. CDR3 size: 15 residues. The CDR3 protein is CASSLEGGPNTEAFF. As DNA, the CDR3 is TGTGCCAGCAGCTTAGAAGGGGGCCCGAACACTGAAGCTTTCTTT. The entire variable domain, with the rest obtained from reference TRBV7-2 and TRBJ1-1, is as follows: GAGVSQSPSNKVTEKGKDVELRCDPISGHTALYWYRQSLGQGLEFLIYFQGNSAPDKSGLPSDRFSAERTGGSVSTLTIQRTQQEDSAVYLCASSLEGGPNTEAFFGQGTRLTVV.

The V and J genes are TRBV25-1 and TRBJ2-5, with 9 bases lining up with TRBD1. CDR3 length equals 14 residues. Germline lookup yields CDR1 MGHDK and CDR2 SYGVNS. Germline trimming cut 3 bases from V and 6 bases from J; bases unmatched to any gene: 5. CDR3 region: CASSETGQGKTQYF. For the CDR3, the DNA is TGTGCCAGCAGTGAGACGGGACAGGGAAAGACCCAGTACTTC.

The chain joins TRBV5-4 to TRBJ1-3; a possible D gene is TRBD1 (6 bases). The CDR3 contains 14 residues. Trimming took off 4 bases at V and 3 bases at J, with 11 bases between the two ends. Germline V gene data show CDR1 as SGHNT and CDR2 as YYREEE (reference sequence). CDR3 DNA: TGTGCCAGCAGCGGAAAGGGGGATGGAAACACCATATATTTT. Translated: CASSGKGDGNTIYF.

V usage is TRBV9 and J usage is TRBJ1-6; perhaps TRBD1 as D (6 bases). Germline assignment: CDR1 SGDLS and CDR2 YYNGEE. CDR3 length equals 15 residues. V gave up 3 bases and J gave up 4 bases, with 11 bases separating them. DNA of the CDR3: TGTGCCAGCAGCGAGGGGGGGCAGTATAATTCACCCCTCCACTTT. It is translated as CASSEGGQYNSPLHF. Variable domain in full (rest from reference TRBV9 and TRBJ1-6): DSGVTQTPKHLITATGQRVTLRCSPRSGDLSVYWYQQSLDQGLQFLIQYYNGEERAKGNILERFSAQQFPDLHSELNLSSLELGDSALYFCASSEGGQYNSPLHFGNGTRLTVT.

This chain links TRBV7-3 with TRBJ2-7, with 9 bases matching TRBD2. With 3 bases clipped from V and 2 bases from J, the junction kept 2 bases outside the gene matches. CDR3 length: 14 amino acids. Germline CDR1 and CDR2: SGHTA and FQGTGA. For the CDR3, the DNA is TGTGCCAGCAGCTTGAGACTAGCGGCCTACGAGCAGTACTTC. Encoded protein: CASSLRLAAYEQYF.

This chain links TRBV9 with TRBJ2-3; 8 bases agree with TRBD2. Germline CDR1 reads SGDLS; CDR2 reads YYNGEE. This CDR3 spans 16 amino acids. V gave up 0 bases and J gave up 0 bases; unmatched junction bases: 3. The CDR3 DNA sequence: TGTGCCAGCAGCGTAGAGGGCGGGAGGAGCACAGATACGCAGTATTTT. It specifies CASSVEGGRSTDTQYF. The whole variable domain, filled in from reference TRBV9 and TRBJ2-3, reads DSGVTQTPKHLITATGQRVTLRCSPRSGDLSVYWYQQSLDQGLQFLIQYYNGEERAKGNILERFSAQQFPDLHSELNLSSLELGDSALYFCASSVEGGRSTDTQYFGPGTRLTVL.

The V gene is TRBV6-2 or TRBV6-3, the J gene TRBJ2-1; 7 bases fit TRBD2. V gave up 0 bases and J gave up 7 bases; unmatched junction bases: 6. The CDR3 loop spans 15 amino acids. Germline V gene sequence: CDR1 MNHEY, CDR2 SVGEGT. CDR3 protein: CASSYSGGRENEQFF. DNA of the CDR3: TGTGCCAGCAGTTACTCGGGCGGGAGAGAAAATGAGCAGTTCTTC.

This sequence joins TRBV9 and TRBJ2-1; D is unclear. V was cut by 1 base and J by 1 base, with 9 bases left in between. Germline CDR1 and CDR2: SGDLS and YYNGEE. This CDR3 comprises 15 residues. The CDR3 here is CASSVLAESYNEQFF. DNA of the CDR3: TGTGCCAGCAGCGTACTCGCCGAGTCCTACAATGAGCAGTTCTTC.

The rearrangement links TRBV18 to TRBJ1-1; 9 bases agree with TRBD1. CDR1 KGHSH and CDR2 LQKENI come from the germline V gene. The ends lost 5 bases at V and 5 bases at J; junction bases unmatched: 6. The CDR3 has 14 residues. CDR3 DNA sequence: TGTGCCAGCTCATCGGGACAGGGAGAAACTGAAGCTTTCTTT. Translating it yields CASSSGQGETEAFF.